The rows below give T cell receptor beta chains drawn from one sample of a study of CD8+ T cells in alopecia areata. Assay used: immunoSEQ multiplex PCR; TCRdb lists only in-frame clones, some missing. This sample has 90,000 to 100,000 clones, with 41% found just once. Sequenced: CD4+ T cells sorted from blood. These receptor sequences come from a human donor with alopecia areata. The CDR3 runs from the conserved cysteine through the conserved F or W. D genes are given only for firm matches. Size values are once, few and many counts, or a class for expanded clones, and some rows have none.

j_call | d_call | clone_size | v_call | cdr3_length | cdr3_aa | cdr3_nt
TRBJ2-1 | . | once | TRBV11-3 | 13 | CASSLGRYNEQFF | TGTGCCAGCAGCTTAGGCAGATACAATGAGCAGTTCTTC
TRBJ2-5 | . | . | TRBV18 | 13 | CASSFGQRETQYF | TGTGCCAGCTCATTTGGCCAGCGAGAGACCCAGTACTTC
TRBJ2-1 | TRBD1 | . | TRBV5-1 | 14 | CASFKDRANNEQFF | TGCGCCAGCTTTAAGGACAGGGCTAACAATGAGCAGTTCTTC
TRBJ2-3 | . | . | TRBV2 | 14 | CASRVRAIADTQYF | TGTGCCAGCCGTGTCAGGGCTATCGCAGATACGCAGTATTTT
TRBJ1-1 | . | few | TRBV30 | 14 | CAWSLRPGRVEAFF | TGTGCCTGGAGTCTTAGACCGGGTAGGGTTGAAGCTTTCTTT
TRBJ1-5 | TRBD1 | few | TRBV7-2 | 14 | CASSFRGPNQPQHF | TGTGCCAGCAGCTTCAGGGGGCCGAATCAGCCCCAGCATTTT
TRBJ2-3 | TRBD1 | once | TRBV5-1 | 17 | CASSLEIAGGTTDTQYF | TGCGCCAGCAGCTTGGAAATCGCAGGGGGCACTACAGATACGCAGTATTTT
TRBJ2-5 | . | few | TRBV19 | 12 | CASSIFGETQYF | TGTGCCAGTAGTATTTTTGGTGAGACCCAGTACTTC
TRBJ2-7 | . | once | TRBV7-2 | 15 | CASSLAQGSAYEQYF | TGTGCCAGCAGCTTAGCGCAGGGCTCAGCCTACGAGCAGTACTTC
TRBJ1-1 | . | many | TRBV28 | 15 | CASSLSGRADTEAFF | TGTGCCAGCAGTTTATCTGGCAGGGCAGACACTGAAGCTTTCTTT
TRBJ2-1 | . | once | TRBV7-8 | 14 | CASSLRRDYNEQFF | TGTGCCAGCAGCTTGCGCAGGGACTACAATGAGCAGTTCTTC
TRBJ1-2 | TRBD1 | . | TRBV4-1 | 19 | CASSQGPRPGQGAGYGYTF | TGCGCCAGCAGCCAAGGCCCCCGCCCGGGACAGGGGGCTGGCTATGGCTACACCTTC
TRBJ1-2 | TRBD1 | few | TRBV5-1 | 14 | CASSLATGGDGYTF | TGCGCCAGCAGCTTGGCTACAGGGGGAGATGGCTACACCTTC
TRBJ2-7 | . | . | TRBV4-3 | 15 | CASSLREGGSYEQYF | TGCGCCAGCAGCCTTCGGGAAGGGGGCTCCTACGAGCAGTACTTC
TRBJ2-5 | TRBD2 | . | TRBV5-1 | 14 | CASSLELAGPPQYF | TGCGCCAGCAGCTTGGAGCTAGCGGGGCCTCCCCAGTACTTC
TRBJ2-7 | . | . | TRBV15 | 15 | CATSRDLAVSYEQYF | TGTGCCACCAGCAGAGATTTAGCGGTCTCCTACGAGCAGTACTTC
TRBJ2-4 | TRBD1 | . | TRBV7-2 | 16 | CASSFPGQGDKNIQYF | TGTGCCAGCAGCTTTCCGGGACAGGGGGACAAAAACATTCAGTACTTC
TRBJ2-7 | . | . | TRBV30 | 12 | CAWTEDSYEQYF | TGTGCCTGGACAGAAGATTCCTACGAGCAGTACTTC
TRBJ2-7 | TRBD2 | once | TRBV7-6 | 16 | CASSLAVGSGRAGQYF | TGTGCCAGCAGCTTAGCTGTTGGTAGCGGGAGGGCCGGGCAGTACTTC
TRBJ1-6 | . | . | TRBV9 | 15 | CASSVDGGINSPLHF | TGTGCCAGCAGCGTAGACGGGGGGATTAATTCACCCCTCCACTTT
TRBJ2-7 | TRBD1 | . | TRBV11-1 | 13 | CASSLGTAYEQYF | TGTGCCAGCAGTTTAGGGACAGCCTACGAGCAGTACTTC
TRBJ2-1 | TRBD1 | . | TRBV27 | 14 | CASTLGTAYNEQFF | TGTGCCAGCACCCTTGGGACAGCTTACAATGAGCAGTTCTTC
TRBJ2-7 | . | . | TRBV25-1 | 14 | CASSEPGRTYEQYF | TGTGCCAGCAGTGAACCGGGACGTACCTACGAGCAGTACTTC
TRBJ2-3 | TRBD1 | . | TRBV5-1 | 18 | CASSPTPRGQISTDTQYF | TGCGCCAGCAGCCCGACCCCGAGGGGACAGATTAGCACAGATACGCAGTATTTT
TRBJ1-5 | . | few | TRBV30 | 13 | CAWNSYSNQPQHF | TGTGCCTGGAACAGTTATAGCAATCAGCCCCAGCATTTT
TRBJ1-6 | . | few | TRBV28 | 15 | CASSPMRGANSPLHF | TGTGCCAGCAGTCCAATGAGGGGCGCTAATTCACCCCTCCACTTT
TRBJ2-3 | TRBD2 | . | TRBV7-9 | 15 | CASSLSGGEADTQYF | TGTGCCAGCAGCTTAAGCGGGGGGGAGGCAGATACGCAGTATTTT
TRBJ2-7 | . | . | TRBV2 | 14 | CASSPGRTTYEQYF | TGTGCCAGCAGTCCGGGACGGACTACCTACGAGCAGTACTTC
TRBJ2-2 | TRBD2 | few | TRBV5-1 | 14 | CASRGLAGTGELFF | TGCGCCAGCAGAGGACTAGCGGGAACCGGGGAGCTGTTTTTT